Listed below are T cell receptor beta chains from one sample, sequenced in a study of identical twins. Each CDR3 protein is one row after TCRdb ran MiXCR on the 5' RACE reads. This table holds a few hundred thousand distinct CDR3 sequences, 24% found once. The same sample was also studied in work on T cells expressing NK-cell markers.

Sequenced: CD4+ T cells sorted from blood. Receptor source: a woman aged 18-29 years in good health. CDR3s include the opening cysteine and the closing phenylalanine or tryptophan. The D gene is left open where the match is weak. Only some rows state a clone size, as once, few, many or a class for expanded clones.

V	size	D	J	CDR3	DNA
TRBV9	NA	NA	TRBJ1-1	CASSPAGVPKAFF	TGTGCCAGCAGCCCGGCAGGGGTGCCGAAAGCTTTCTTT
TRBV11-2	NA	TRBD2	TRBJ2-1	CASSPRVAGDYEQFF	TGTGCCAGCAGCCCCAGGGTAGCGGGGGACTATGAGCAGTTCTTC
TRBV6-2/TRBV6-3	NA	TRBD2	TRBJ2-7	CASSYPPGGSRTYEQYF	TGTGCCAGCAGTTACCCCCCGGGGGGGTCACGAACCTACGAGCAGTACTTC
TRBV20-1	NA	NA	TRBJ2-1	CSAIDRELWRGNEQFF	TGCAGTGCGATCGACCGGGAACTTTGGAGGGGTAATGAGCAGTTCTTC
TRBV10-3	once	TRBD1	TRBJ2-6	CATQSGTARSGANVLTF	TGTGCCACTCAATCCGGGACAGCGCGCTCTGGGGCCAACGTCCTGACTTTC
TRBV12-3/TRBV12-4	many	NA	TRBJ1-4	CASSLYSGSGEKLFF	TGTGCCAGCAGTTTGTATAGCGGTTCGGGTGAAAAACTGTTTTTT
TRBV12-3/TRBV12-4	NA	NA	TRBJ2-3	CASSLITGRNTQYF	TGTGCCAGCAGTTTGATTACAGGGAGGAATACGCAGTATTTT
TRBV29-1	NA	NA	TRBJ1-1	CSVEEPTGAAAFF	TGCAGCGTTGAAGAACCGACGGGGGCGGCGGCTTTCTTT
TRBV2	few	NA	TRBJ2-2	CASRRLVAPGELFF	TGTGCCAGCCGGCGCCTTGTAGCCCCCGGGGAGCTGTTTTTT
TRBV20-1	NA	NA	TRBJ1-2	CSARRSDRYGYTF	TGCAGTGCTAGGCGGTCGGATCGCTATGGCTACACCTTC
TRBV6-2/TRBV6-3	many	TRBD2	TRBJ2-1	CASTRGTSGYNEQFF	TGTGCCAGCACCCGGGGGACTAGCGGGTACAATGAGCAGTTCTTC
TRBV7-9	few	NA	TRBJ2-3	CASSLQQGSTDTQYF	TGTGCCAGCAGCCTACAACAGGGATCCACAGATACGCAGTATTTT
TRBV7-2	few	NA	TRBJ2-1	CASSLAYSRPQFF	TGTGCCAGCAGCTTAGCCTATTCGCGCCCGCAGTTCTTC
TRBV5-1	few	NA	TRBJ2-6	CASSYGGGFKVANVLTF	TGCGCCAGCAGCTACGGAGGGGGCTTTAAGGTAGCCAACGTCCTGACTTTC
TRBV14	NA	NA	TRBJ2-1	CASRQGGYGTVYNEQFF	TGTGCCAGCAGGCAGGGGGGATACGGGACAGTATACAATGAGCAGTTCTTC
TRBV20-1	NA	NA	TRBJ1-2	CSARALVSVYGYTF	TGCAGTGCTAGAGCCTTGGTGTCAGTCTATGGCTACACCTTC
TRBV12-3/TRBV12-4	NA	TRBD2	TRBJ2-7	CASLSTSDYEQYF	TGTGCCAGCCTGTCAACTAGCGACTACGAGCAGTACTTC
TRBV2	NA	TRBD2	TRBJ2-7	CASRLAGHEQYF	TGTGCCAGCCGACTAGCAGGCCACGAGCAGTACTTC
TRBV20-1	few	TRBD2	TRBJ2-1	CSALGTSGRTQFF	TGCAGTGCTCTAGGGACTAGCGGGAGAACGCAGTTCTTC
TRBV5-1	once	TRBD1	TRBJ2-3	CANSERTGETDTQYF	TGCGCCAACAGTGAGAGGACAGGGGAAACAGATACGCAGTATTTT
TRBV12-3/TRBV12-4	few	TRBD2	TRBJ2-1	CASSSDAPGLEQFF	TGTGCCAGCAGTTCGGATGCTCCGGGACTAGAGCAGTTCTTC
TRBV6-5	few	TRBD1	TRBJ2-1	CASSYSTGGASNEQFF	TGTGCCAGCAGTTACTCGACAGGGGGCGCTTCCAATGAGCAGTTCTTC
TRBV2	NA	TRBD1	TRBJ2-3	CASSDNTGTADTQYF	TGTGCCAGCAGTGACAATACAGGGACAGCAGATACGCAGTATTTT
TRBV14	NA	NA	TRBJ1-1	CASSRGNSNTEAFF	TGTGCCAGCTCTCGGGGCAACTCAAACACTGAAGCTTTCTTT
TRBV12-3/TRBV12-4	many	NA	TRBJ2-5	CASRQGPMQETQYF	TGTGCCAGCAGACAGGGACCCATGCAAGAGACCCAGTACTTC
TRBV10-3	few	TRBD1	TRBJ2-7	CAISAPGGAYEQYF	TGTGCCATCAGTGCACCAGGGGGTGCCTACGAGCAGTACTTC
TRBV12-3/TRBV12-4	few	TRBD1	TRBJ1-2	CASSLGGQGYTF	TGTGCCAGCAGTTTAGGGGGACAGGGCTACACCTTC
TRBV20-1	NA	TRBD2	TRBJ2-5	CSATAGAQETQYF	TGCAGTGCTACAGCGGGGGCCCAAGAGACCCAGTACTTC
TRBV15	few	NA	TRBJ2-1	CATSRLGAGHYNEQFF	TGTGCCACCAGCAGGTTAGGAGCGGGACACTACAATGAGCAGTTCTTC
TRBV6-1	once	TRBD2	TRBJ2-7	CASSRRGGRLSYEQYF	TGTGCCAGCAGCCGACGTGGCGGGAGACTCTCCTACGAGCAGTACTTC
TRBV20-1	few	NA	TRBJ2-1	CSAAGTALYNEQFF	TGCAGTGCCGCCGGGACTGCCTTATACAATGAGCAGTTCTTC
TRBV5-1	many	TRBD2	TRBJ2-3	CASSLPLTLAQGDTQYF	TGCGCCAGCAGCTTGCCCCTCACACTAGCGCAAGGGGATACGCAGTATTTT
TRBV4-2	NA	NA	TRBJ2-5	CASSQELYETQYF	TGTGCCAGCAGCCAAGAATTGTATGAGACCCAGTACTTC
TRBV7-9	NA	NA	TRBJ1-1	CASSLAGYLTEAFF	TGTGCCAGCAGCTTAGCGGGATACCTCACTGAAGCTTTCTTT
TRBV20-1	NA	TRBD2	TRBJ2-1	CSAPGGGSQFF	TGCAGTGCTCCTGGGGGGGGATCGCAGTTCTTC
TRBV20-1	NA	NA	TRBJ1-2	CSAPETAGNYGYTF	TGCAGTGCCCCGGAAACAGCCGGTAACTATGGCTACACCTTC
TRBV6-1	NA	NA	TRBJ2-1	CATASQGPYNEQFF	TGTGCAACAGCGAGCCAGGGTCCCTACAATGAGCAGTTCTTC
TRBV12-3/TRBV12-4	NA	NA	TRBJ2-2	CASSRGFGGELFF	TGTGCCAGCAGCAGGGGATTCGGCGGGGAGCTGTTTTTT